What follows describes a single T cell receptor (beta chain). Antigen: not known. Assay: immunoSEQ multiplex PCR; the TCRdb copy retains only in-frame clones and omits some. The sample has roughly 280,000 clones; approximately 86% are singletons. The data stem from a study of cytomegalovirus exposure and HLA in healthy donors. Whole-study findings and limits: Reports showed the classifier diagnosing cytomegalovirus status with high specificity and sensitivity. Most TCR sequences proved rare, with some public TCRs found in many donors.

In germline, CDR1 is LGHNA, CDR2 YSLEER. V was pared by 0 bases and J by 8 bases, with 16 bases between. CDR3 length equals 15 residues. The chain joins TRBV4-3 to TRBJ1-2, with D maybe TRBD1 (6 bases). Sample: PBMCs. This receptor was taken from a woman aged 18-29 years in good health and CMV-seronegative. This CDR3 is CASSQDKAGAGGYTF. Written as DNA, the CDR3 is TGCGCCAGCAGCCAAGATAAAGCAGGGGCGGGCGGCTACACCTTC.